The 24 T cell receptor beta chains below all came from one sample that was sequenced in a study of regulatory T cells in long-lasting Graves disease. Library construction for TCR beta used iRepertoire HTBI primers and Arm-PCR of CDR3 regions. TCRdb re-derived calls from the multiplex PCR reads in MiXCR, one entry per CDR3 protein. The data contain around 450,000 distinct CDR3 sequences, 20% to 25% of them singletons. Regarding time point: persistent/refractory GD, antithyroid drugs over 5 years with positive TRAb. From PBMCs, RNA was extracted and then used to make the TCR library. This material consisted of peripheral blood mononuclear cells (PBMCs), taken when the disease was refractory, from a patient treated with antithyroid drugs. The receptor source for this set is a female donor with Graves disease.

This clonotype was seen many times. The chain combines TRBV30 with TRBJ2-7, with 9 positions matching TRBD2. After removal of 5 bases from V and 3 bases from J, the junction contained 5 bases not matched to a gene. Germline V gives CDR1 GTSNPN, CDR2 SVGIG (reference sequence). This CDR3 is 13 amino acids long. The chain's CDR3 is CAWAAGGLYEQYF. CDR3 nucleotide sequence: TGTGCCTGGGCGGCGGGGGGGCTCTACGAGCAGTACTTC.

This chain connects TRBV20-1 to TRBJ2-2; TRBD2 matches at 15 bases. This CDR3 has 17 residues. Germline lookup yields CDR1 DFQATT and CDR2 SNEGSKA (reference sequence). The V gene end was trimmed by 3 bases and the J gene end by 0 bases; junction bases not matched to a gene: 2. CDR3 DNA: TGCAGTGCTAGGGGACTAGCGGGAGGAGCGAACACCGGGGAGCTGTTTTTT. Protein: CSARGLAGGANTGELFF.

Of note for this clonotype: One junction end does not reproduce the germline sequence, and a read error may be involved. The chain's CDR3 is CSAREGQANWF. CDR3 nucleotides: TGCAGTGCTAGAGAGGGACAGGCGAACTGGTTC. The chain is built from TRBV20-1 and TRBJ2-7; 8 bases are a match to TRBD1. This CDR3 is built from 11 residues. Per the germline V gene, CDR1 is DFQATT and CDR2 is SNEGSKA (reference sequence).

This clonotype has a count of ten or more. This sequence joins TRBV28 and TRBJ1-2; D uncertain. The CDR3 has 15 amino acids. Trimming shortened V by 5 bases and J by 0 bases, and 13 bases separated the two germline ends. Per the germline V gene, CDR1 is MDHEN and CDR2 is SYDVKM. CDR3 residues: CASSVDARANYGYTF. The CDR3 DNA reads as TGTGCCAGCAGTGTGGACGCTAGAGCTAACTATGGCTACACCTTC.

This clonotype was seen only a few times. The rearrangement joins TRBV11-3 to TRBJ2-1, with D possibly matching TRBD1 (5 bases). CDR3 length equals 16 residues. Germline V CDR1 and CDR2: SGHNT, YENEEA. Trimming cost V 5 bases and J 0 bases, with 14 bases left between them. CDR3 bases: TGTGCCAGCAGCATTAAGGGGCCTCCCTCCTACAATGAGCAGTTCTTC. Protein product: CASSIKGPPSYNEQFF.

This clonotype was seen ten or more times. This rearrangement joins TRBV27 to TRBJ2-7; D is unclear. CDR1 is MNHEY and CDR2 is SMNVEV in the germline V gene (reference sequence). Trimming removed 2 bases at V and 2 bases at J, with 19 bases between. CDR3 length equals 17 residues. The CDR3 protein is CASSLKPLWASPYEQYF. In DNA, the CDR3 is TGTGCCAGCAGTTTAAAGCCCCTCTGGGCGTCTCCCTACGAGCAGTACTTC.

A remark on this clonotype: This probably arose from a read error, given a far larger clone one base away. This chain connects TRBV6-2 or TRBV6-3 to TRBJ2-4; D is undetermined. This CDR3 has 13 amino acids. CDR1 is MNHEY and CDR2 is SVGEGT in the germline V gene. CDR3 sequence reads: CASSEIGKNIQHF. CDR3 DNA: TGTGCCAGCAGTGAGATCGGCAAAAACATTCAGCACTTC.

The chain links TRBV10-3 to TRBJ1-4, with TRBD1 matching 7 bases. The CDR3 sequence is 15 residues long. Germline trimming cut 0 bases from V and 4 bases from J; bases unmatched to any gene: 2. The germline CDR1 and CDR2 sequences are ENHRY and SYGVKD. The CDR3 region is CAISESTGDNEKLFF. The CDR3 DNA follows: TGTGCCATCAGTGAGTCAACAGGGGATAATGAAAAACTGTTTTTT.

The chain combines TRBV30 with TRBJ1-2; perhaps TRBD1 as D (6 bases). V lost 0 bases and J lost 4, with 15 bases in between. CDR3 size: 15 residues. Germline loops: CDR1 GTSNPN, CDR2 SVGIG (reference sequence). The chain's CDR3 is CAWSVLVGGGYGYTF. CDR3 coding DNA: TGTGCCTGGAGTGTACTGGTAGGGGGTGGCTATGGCTACACCTTC.

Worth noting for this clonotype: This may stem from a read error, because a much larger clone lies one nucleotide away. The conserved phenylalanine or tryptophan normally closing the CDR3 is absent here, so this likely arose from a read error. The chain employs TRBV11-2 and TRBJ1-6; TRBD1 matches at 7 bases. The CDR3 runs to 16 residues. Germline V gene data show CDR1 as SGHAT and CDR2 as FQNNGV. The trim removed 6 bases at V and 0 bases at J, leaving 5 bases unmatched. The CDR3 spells CASRQTGRSYNSPLHV. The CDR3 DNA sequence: TGTGCCAGCAGACAGACAGGGCGCTCCTATAATTCACCCCTCCACGTT.

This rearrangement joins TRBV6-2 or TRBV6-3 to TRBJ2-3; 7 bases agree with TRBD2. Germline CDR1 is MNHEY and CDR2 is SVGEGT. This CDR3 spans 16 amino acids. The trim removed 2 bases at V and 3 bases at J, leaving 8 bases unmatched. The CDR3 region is CASSYGGGGRTDTQYF. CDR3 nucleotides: TGTGCCAGCAGTTACGGAGGTGGCGGGAGAACAGATACGCAGTATTTT.

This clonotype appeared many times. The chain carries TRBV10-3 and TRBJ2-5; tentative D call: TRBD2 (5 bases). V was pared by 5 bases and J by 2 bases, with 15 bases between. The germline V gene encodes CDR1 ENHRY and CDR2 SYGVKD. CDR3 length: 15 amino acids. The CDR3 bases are TGTGCCATCAGTTCGTCTAGAAGCGGACAAGAGACCCAGTACTTC. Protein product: CAISSSRSGQETQYF.

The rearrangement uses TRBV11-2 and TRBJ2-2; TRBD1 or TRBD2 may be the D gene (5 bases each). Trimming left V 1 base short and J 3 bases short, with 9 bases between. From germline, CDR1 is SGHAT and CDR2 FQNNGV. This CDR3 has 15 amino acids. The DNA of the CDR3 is TGTGCCAGCAGCTTAGTTAGAGGGGACACCGGGGAGCTGTTTTTT. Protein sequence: CASSLVRGDTGELFF.

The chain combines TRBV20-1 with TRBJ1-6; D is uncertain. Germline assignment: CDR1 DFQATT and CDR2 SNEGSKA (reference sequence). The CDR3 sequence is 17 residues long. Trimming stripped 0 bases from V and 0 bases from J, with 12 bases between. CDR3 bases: TGCAGTGCTAGAGATCAAGGAGAAAGCTCCTATAATTCACCCCTCCACTTT. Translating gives CSARDQGESSYNSPLHF.

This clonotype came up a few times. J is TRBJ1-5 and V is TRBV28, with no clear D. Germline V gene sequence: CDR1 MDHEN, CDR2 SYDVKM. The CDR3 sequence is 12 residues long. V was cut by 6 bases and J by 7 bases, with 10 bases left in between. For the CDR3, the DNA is TGTGCCAGCAGAAAGTCGCCCCAGCCCCAGCATTTT. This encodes CASRKSPQPQHF.

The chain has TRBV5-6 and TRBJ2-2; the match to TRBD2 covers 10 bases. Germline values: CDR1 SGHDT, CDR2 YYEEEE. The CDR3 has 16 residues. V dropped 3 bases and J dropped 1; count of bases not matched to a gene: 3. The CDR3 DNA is TGTGCCAGCAGCTATTCTAGCGGGGGGAACACCGGGGAGCTGTTTTTT. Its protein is CASSYSSGGNTGELFF.

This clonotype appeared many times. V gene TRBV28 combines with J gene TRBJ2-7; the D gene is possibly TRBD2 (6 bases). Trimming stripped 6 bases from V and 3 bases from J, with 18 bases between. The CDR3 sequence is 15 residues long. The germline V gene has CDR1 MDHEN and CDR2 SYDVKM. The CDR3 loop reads CASSAPGLLVYEQYF. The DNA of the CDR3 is TGTGCCAGCAGCGCCCCGGGACTCCTTGTCTACGAGCAGTACTTC. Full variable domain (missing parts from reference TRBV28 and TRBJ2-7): DVKVTQSSRYLVKRTGEKVFLECVQDMDHENMFWYRQDPGLGLRLIYFSYDVKMKEKGDIPEGYSVSREKKERFSLILESASTNQTSMYLCASSAPGLLVYEQYFGPGTRLTVT.

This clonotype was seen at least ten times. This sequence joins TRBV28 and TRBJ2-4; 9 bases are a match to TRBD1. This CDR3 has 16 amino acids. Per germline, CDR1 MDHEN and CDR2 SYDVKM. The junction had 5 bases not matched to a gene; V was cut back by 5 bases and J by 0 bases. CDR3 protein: CASSRGQGLAKNIQYF. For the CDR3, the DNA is TGTGCCAGCAGTCGCGGACAGGGGCTAGCCAAAAACATTCAGTACTTC. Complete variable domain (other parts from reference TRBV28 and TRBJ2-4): DVKVTQSSRYLVKRTGEKVFLECVQDMDHENMFWYRQDPGLGLRLIYFSYDVKMKEKGDIPEGYSVSREKKERFSLILESASTNQTSMYLCASSRGQGLAKNIQYFGAGTRLSVL.

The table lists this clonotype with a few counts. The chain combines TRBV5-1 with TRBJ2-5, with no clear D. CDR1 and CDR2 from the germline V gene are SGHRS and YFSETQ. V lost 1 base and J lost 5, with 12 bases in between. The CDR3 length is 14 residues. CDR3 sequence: CASSLLSGQETQYF. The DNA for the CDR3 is TGCGCCAGCAGCTTGTTATCCGGGCAGGAGACCCAGTACTTC.

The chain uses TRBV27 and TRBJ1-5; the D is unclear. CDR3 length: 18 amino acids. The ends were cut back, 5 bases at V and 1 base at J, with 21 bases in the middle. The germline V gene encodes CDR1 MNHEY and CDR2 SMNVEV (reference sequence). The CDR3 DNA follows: TGTGCCAGCAGTCCCCTTGGGGAGCCTGAGGCGAGCAATCAGCCCCAGCATTTT. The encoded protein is CASSPLGEPEASNQPQHF.

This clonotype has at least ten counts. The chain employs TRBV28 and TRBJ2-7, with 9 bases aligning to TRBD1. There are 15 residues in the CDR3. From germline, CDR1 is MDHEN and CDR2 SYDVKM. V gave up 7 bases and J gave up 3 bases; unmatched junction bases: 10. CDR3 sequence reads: CASTNWGTGSYEQYF. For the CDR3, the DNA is TGTGCCAGCACTAATTGGGGGACAGGGAGCTACGAGCAGTACTTC.

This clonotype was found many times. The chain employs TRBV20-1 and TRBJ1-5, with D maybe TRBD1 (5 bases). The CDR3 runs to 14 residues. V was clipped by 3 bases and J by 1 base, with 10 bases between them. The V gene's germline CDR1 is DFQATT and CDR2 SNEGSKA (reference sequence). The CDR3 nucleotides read TGCAGTGCTAGGGGGGGGGAGAGCAATCAGCCCCAGCATTTT. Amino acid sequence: CSARGGESNQPQHF.

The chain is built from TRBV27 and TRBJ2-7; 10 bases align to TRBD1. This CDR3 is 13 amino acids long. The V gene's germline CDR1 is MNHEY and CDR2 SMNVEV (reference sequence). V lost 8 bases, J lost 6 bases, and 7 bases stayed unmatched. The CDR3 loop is CASSGTGVFEQYF. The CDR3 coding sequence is TGTGCCAGCTCCGGGACAGGGGTGTTCGAGCAGTACTTC.

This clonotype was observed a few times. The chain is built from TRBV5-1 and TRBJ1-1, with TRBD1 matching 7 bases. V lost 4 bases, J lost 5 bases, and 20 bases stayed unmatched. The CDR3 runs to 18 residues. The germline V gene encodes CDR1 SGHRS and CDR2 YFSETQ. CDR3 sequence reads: CASSPQPGQSLLSTEAFF. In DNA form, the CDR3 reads TGCGCCAGCAGCCCCCAACCGGGACAGAGCCTTCTGAGTACTGAAGCTTTCTTT.